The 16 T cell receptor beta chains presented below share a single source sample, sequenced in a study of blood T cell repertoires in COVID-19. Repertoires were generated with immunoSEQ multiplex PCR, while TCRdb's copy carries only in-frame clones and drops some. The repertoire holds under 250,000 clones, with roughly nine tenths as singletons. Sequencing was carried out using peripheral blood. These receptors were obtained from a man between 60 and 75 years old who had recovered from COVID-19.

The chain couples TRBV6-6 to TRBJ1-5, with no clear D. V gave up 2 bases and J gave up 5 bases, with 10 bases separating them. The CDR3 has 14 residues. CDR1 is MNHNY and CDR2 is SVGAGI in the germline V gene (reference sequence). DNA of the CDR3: TGTGCCAGCAGTTACGGTTCAGTCTATCAGCCCCAGCATTTT. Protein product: CASSYGSVYQPQHF.

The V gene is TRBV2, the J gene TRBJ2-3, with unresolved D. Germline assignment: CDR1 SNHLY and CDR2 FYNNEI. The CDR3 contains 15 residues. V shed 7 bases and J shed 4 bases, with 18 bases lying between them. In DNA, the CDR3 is TGTGCCAGCACTCGCTTAACGGGTGCCCCAGATACGCAGTATTTT. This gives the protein CASTRLTGAPDTQYF.

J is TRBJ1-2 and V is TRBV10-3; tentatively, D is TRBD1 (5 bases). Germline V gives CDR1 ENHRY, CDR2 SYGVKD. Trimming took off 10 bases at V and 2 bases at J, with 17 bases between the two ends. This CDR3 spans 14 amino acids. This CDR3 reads CASEAGLSNYGYTF. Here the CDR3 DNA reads TGTGCCAGCGAGGCGGGACTGAGCAACTATGGCTACACCTTC.

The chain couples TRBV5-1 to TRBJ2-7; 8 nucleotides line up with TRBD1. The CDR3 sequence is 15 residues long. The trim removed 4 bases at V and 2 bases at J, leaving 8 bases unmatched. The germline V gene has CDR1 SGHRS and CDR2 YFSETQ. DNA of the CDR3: TGCGCCAGCAGCAACGGACAGGGAGCCACCTACGAGCAGTACTTC. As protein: CASSNGQGATYEQYF.

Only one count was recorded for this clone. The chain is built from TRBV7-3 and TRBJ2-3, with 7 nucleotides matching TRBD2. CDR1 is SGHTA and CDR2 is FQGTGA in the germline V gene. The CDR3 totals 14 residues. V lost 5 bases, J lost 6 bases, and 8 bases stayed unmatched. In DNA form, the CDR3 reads TGTGCCAGCAGCCCCAGGCAGGGAGGGGATACGCAGTATTTT. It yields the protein CASSPRQGGDTQYF.

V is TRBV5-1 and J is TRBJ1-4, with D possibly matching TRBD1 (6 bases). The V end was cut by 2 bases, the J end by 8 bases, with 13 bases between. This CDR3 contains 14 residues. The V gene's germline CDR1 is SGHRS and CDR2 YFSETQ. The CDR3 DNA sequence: TGCGCCAGCAGCTTTAGGGCAGGGGAGGAAAAACTGTTTTTT. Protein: CASSFRAGEEKLFF.

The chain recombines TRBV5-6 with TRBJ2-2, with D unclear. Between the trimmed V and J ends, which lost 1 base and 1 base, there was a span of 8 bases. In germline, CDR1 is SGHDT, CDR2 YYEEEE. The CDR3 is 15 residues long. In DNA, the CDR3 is TGTGCCAGCAGCTTGTCGCGCAAGAACACCGGGGAGCTGTTTTTT. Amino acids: CASSLSRKNTGELFF.

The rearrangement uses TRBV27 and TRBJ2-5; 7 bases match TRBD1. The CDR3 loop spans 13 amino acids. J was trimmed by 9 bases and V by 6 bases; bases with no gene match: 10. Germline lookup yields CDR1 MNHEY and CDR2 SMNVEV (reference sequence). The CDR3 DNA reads TGTGCCAGCAGCCGGGACAGCACCCTTTCCCAGTACTTC. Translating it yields CASSRDSTLSQYF.

DNA for the CDR3: TGTGCCAGCGGGCTAGCGGGAAGTTACAATGAGCAGTTCTTC. It specifies CASGLAGSYNEQFF. V gene TRBV27 combines with J gene TRBJ2-1; 9 bases are shared with TRBD2. In germline, CDR1 is MNHEY, CDR2 SMNVEV (reference sequence). This CDR3 has 14 residues. Trimming at V came to 8 bases and at J to 4 bases, leaving 6 bases not matched to a gene.

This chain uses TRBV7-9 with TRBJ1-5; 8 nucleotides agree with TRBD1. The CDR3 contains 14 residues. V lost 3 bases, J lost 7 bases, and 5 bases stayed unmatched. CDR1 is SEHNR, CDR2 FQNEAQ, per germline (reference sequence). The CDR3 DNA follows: TGTGCCAGCAGCTTGGACAGGGAAGGACAGCCCCAGCATTTT. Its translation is CASSLDREGQPQHF. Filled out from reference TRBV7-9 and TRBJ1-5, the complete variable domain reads DTGVSQNPRHKITKRGQNVTFRCDPISEHNRLYWYRQTLGQGPEFLTYFQNEAQLEKSRLLSDRFSAERPKGSFSTLEIQRTEQGDSAMYLCASSLDREGQPQHFGDGTRLSIL.

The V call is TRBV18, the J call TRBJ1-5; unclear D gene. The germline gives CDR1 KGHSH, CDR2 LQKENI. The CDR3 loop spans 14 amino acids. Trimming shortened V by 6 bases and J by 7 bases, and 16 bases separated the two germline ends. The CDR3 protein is CASSPDVSVQPQHF. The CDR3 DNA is TGTGCCAGCTCTCCCGATGTTTCGGTCCAGCCCCAGCATTTT.

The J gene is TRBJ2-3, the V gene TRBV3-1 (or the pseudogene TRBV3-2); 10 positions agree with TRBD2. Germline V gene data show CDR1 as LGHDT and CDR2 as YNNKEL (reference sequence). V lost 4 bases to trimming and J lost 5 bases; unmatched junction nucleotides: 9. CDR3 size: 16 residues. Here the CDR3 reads CASSPGLAAGGDTQYF. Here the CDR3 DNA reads TGTGCCAGCAGCCCCGGACTAGCGGCCGGGGGAGATACGCAGTATTTT.

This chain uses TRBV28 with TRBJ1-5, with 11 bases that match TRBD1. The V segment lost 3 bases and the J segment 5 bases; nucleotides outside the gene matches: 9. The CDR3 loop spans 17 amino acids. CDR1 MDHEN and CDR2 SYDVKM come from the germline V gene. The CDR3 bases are TGTGCCAGCAGTTTGGGCTGGGGGACAGGGGGGTATCAGCCCCAGCATTTT. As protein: CASSLGWGTGGYQPQHF.

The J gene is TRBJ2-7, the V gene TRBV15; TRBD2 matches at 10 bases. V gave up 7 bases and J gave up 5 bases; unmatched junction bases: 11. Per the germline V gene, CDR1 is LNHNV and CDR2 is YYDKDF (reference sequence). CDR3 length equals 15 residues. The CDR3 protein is CATTPRSGRADEQYF. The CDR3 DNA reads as TGTGCCACCACCCCAAGGAGCGGGAGGGCCGACGAGCAGTACTTC.

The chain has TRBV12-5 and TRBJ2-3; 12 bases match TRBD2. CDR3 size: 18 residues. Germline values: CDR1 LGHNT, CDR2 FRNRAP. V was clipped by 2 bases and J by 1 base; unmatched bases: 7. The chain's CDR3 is CASGLLPSGGVRTDTQYF. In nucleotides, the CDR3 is TGTGCTAGTGGTTTGTTACCTAGCGGGGGGGTACGCACAGATACGCAGTATTTT.

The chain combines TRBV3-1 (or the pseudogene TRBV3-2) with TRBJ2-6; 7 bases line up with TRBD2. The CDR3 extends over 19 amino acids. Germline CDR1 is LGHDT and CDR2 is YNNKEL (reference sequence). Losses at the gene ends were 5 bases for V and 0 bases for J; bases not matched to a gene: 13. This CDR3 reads CASSIPGVAGLSGANVLTF. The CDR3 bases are TGTGCCAGCAGCATCCCCGGGGTAGCGGGCCTCTCTGGGGCCAACGTCCTGACTTTC.